The 31 T cell receptor beta chains presented below share a single source sample, sequenced in a study of OX40 agonist ivuxolimab in advanced cancers. Profiled with immunoSEQ multiplex PCR; TCRdb holds only in-frame clones, not every one. The table lists 78,000 or so clones, approximately 90% of them singletons. Sequenced material: CD4+ or CD8+ T cells sorted from blood, taken in a trial of the OX40 agonist ivuxolimab. Receptors originate from an adult with an advanced solid tumor such as melanoma, head and neck, liver or kidney cancer.

The chain links TRBV2 to TRBJ2-7; TRBD1 agrees at 9 bases. Trimming at V came to 6 bases and at J to 2 bases, leaving 5 bases not matched to a gene. This CDR3 contains 14 residues. Germline loops: CDR1 SNHLY, CDR2 FYNNEI. The chain's CDR3 is CASRSGTGTYEQYF. CDR3 nucleotides: TGTGCCAGCAGGTCCGGGACAGGGACCTACGAGCAGTACTTC.

This chain links TRBV11-3 with TRBJ2-1, with D maybe TRBD2 (5 bases). The germline V and J ends were trimmed by 1 base and 2 bases, with 12 bases remaining between them. Germline V gene data show CDR1 as SGHNT and CDR2 as YENEEA. This CDR3 region has 16 residues. CDR3 bases: TGTGCCAGCAGCTTAGTTTTCACTAGTACCTACAATGAGCAGTTCTTC. Protein product: CASSLVFTSTYNEQFF.

V and J are TRBV18 and TRBJ2-7; 7 nucleotides line up with TRBD2. V shed 3 bases and J 2 bases; nucleotides not matched to a gene: 10. Germline values: CDR1 KGHSH, CDR2 LQKENI. The length of the CDR3 is 16 residues. In DNA, the CDR3 is TGTGCCAGCTCACCGTCTTTGGTCGGGAGGACCTACGAGCAGTACTTC. The encoded protein is CASSPSLVGRTYEQYF.

This clone appeared a single time. J is TRBJ2-1 and V is TRBV19, with 8 nucleotides matching TRBD2. This CDR3 is 18 amino acids long. Germline assignment: CDR1 LNHDA and CDR2 SQIVND (reference sequence). The J segment lost 5 bases and the V segment lost 2 bases, leaving 14 bases of the junction unmatched. The CDR3 DNA reads TGTGCCAGTAGTATACTTTCTTCCGGGACTAGATTCGACAATGAGCAGTTCTTC. This translates into CASSILSSGTRFDNEQFF.

A single count supports this clone. The rearrangement joins TRBV9 to TRBJ2-3, with 8 bases fitting TRBD2. CDR1 SGDLS and CDR2 YYNGEE come from the germline V gene. Trimming took 0 bases from V and 4 from J; bases not matched to a gene: 4. The CDR3 loop spans 15 amino acids. The CDR3 nucleotides read TGTGCCAGCAGCGTAGCCGGGGGGGTTGCAGATACGCAGTATTTT. It specifies CASSVAGGVADTQYF.

The chain is built from TRBV7-2 and TRBJ2-5; unclear D gene. Germline V gene data show CDR1 as SGHTA and CDR2 as FQGNSA. V lost 2 bases and J lost 4, with 11 bases in between. CDR3 size: 14 residues. The CDR3 bases are TGTGCCAGCAGCTTATTGTCCGTGGGAGAGACCCAGTACTTC. Its translation is CASSLLSVGETQYF.

The V gene is TRBV18, the J gene TRBJ1-2, with D unresolved. CDR3 length: 18 amino acids. The germline V and J ends were trimmed by 1 base and 9 bases, with 27 bases remaining between them. Germline loops: CDR1 KGHSH, CDR2 LQKENI. CDR3 bases: TGTGCCAGCTCACCACTGGCGGGCCAGGACCGACTCGCTTATCGCTACACCTTC. Translating gives CASSPLAGQDRLAYRYTF.

The chain uses TRBV2 and TRBJ2-4; possibly TRBD2 for D (6 bases). The V gene's germline CDR1 is SNHLY and CDR2 FYNNEI. V was clipped by 4 bases and J by 0 bases, with 13 bases between them. The CDR3 covers 16 residues. CDR3 in amino acids: CASSAGDSLAKNIQYF. The CDR3 DNA reads as TGTGCCAGCAGTGCTGGGGACTCCCTAGCCAAAAACATTCAGTACTTC.

This clone has only one observation. The rearrangement uses TRBV6-1 and TRBJ1-2, with a possible D match to TRBD1 (5 bases). The CDR3 runs to 15 residues. The germline V and J ends were trimmed by 3 bases and 8 bases, with 19 bases remaining between them. Germline CDR1 and CDR2: MNHNS and SASEGT. As DNA, the CDR3 is TGTGCCAGCAGTGAGTTTTTGAGGGGCTTAGGCGGCTACACCTTC. The encoded protein is CASSEFLRGLGGYTF.

V usage is TRBV18 and J usage is TRBJ2-2; 7 bases match TRBD1. Per germline, CDR1 KGHSH and CDR2 LQKENI. With V trimmed by 8 bases and J by 0 bases, 15 bases remained unmatched. This CDR3 is built from 18 residues. The CDR3 sequence: CASPRRPGQRTNTGELFF. CDR3 coding DNA: TGTGCCAGCCCCAGAAGGCCGGGACAGCGGACGAACACCGGGGAGCTGTTTTTT.

This chain uses TRBV18 with TRBJ2-1; TRBD2 aligns across 10 bases. Germline V CDR1 and CDR2: KGHSH, LQKENI. With 3 bases clipped from V and 7 bases from J, the junction kept 12 bases outside the gene matches. This CDR3 has 17 residues. CDR3 sequence (DNA): TGTGCCAGCTCACCCCCAAACGTAGCGGGAGGTTCGAATGAGCAGTTCTTC. Residues: CASSPPNVAGGSNEQFF.

The rearrangement links TRBV7-9 to TRBJ2-4; TRBD2 matches 10 bases. The ends lost 1 base at V and 0 bases at J; junction bases unmatched: 6. This CDR3 has 18 residues. CDR1 is SEHNR, CDR2 FQNEAQ, per germline (reference sequence). As DNA, the CDR3 is TGTGCCAGCAGCTTAGGGCTAGCGGGAGACCTAGCCAAAAACATTCAGTACTTC. It encodes CASSLGLAGDLAKNIQYF.

The chain links TRBV7-6 to TRBJ2-3, with 9 bases that match TRBD2. Trimming removed 3 bases from V and 5 bases from J; junction bases left unmatched: 12. Germline CDR1 reads SGHVS; CDR2 reads FNYEAQ. The CDR3 length is 17 residues. The DNA of the CDR3 is TGTGCCAGCAGCTTCAACGGTGCGGGAGGGTTCGGAGATACGCAGTATTTT. It codes for CASSFNGAGGFGDTQYF.

The chain carries TRBV5-6 and TRBJ1-2; the D is unclear. CDR3 length: 11 amino acids. From germline, CDR1 is SGHDT and CDR2 YYEEEE. Trimming shortened V by 3 bases and J by 8 bases, and 8 bases separated the two germline ends. The DNA of the CDR3 is TGTGCCAGCAGCTCTGGTGGAGGCTACACCTTC. Residues: CASSSGGGYTF. The variable domain in full, completed from reference TRBV5-6 and TRBJ1-2, reads DAGVTQSPTHLIKTRGQQVTLRCSPKSGHDTVSWYQQALGQGPQFIFQYYEEEERQRGNFPDRFSGHQFPNYSSELNVNALLLGDSALYLCASSSGGGYTFGSGTRLTVV.

This rearrangement joins TRBV25-1 to TRBJ2-7, with TRBD2 matching over 10 bases. Germline V gives CDR1 MGHDK, CDR2 SYGVNS. The V gene end was trimmed by 6 bases and the J gene end by 0 bases; junction bases not matched to a gene: 5. The CDR3 sequence is 15 residues long. The CDR3 here is CASSAGLADSYEQYF. In DNA, the CDR3 is TGTGCCAGCAGCGCCGGACTAGCGGACTCCTACGAGCAGTACTTC.

V is TRBV7-6 and J is TRBJ1-1; possibly TRBD1 for D (6 bases). CDR3 length: 15 amino acids. Germline V lookup: CDR1 SGHVS, CDR2 FNYEAQ. The V end lost 1 base, the J end lost 4 bases, and 13 bases lay between the germline ends. In DNA, the CDR3 is TGTGCCAGCAGCTTAGAGGGACAACGGTCCACTGAAGCTTTCTTT. Translation gives CASSLEGQRSTEAFF.

The CDR3 spells CASSLGGTRKDTQYF. Written as DNA, the CDR3 is TGTGCCAGCAGCTTGGGTGGGACTAGGAAAGATACGCAGTATTTT. The gene calls are TRBV5-4 and TRBJ2-3; 8 positions agree with TRBD2. Germline V gene data show CDR1 as SGHNT and CDR2 as YYREEE (reference sequence). This CDR3 is 15 amino acids long. V was pared by 0 bases and J by 5 bases, with 5 bases of the junction left unmatched.

A single count supports this clone. The chain is built from TRBV4-1 and TRBJ2-1; TRBD2 matches 14 bases. The CDR3 length is 20 residues. Germline loops: CDR1 MGHRA, CDR2 YSYEKL. V lost 5 bases to trimming and J lost 1 base; unmatched junction nucleotides: 13. The DNA of the CDR3 is TGCGCCAGCAGCTTCATGGCCGGACTAGCGGGAGGAACGTCCTACAATGAGCAGTTCTTC. This gives the protein CASSFMAGLAGGTSYNEQFF.

This sequence joins TRBV25-1 and TRBJ1-3; a weak D match, TRBD1 (6 bases). The V gene's germline CDR1 is MGHDK and CDR2 SYGVNS. The CDR3 extends over 16 amino acids. The V and J ends lost 1 base and 3 bases respectively, with 13 bases between them. The CDR3 coding sequence is TGTGCCAGCAGTGAATCCCCGCAGGGGCTTGGAAACACCATATATTTT. Its translation: CASSESPQGLGNTIYF. Supplemented by reference TRBV25-1 and TRBJ1-3, the full variable domain reads EADIYQTPRYLVIGTGKKITLECSQTMGHDKMYWYQQDPGMELHLIHYSYGVNSTEKGDLSSESTVSRIRTEHFPLTLESARPSHTSQYLCASSESPQGLGNTIYFGEGSWLTVV.

V gene TRBV5-5 combines with J gene TRBJ2-1, with TRBD2 identical over 12 bases. Germline trimming cut 5 bases from V and 8 bases from J; bases unmatched to any gene: 11. Germline CDR1 SGHKS, CDR2 YYEKEE (reference sequence). This CDR3 spans 16 amino acids. CDR3 DNA sequence: TGTGCCAGCAGTTCTCCTCTAGCGGGAGGGATCGATGAGCAGTTCTTC. Residues: CASSSPLAGGIDEQFF.

The rearrangement joins TRBV6-5 to TRBJ1-6, with D unclear. CDR3 length: 15 amino acids. V gave up 0 bases and J gave up 10 bases, with 13 bases separating them. CDR1 MNHEY and CDR2 SVGAGI come from the germline V gene. DNA of the CDR3: TGTGCCAGCAGTTACTCGGAGGAATTGCGATCACCCCTCCACTTT. This gives the protein CASSYSEELRSPLHF.

The CDR3 spells CASSLYTGELFF. In nucleotides, the CDR3 is TGTGCCAGCAGTTTATACACCGGGGAGCTGTTTTTT. The chain employs TRBV27 and TRBJ2-2; D remains ambiguous. CDR1 and CDR2 (germline): MNHEY, SMNVEV (reference sequence). V was trimmed by 1 base and J by 3 bases, leaving 0 bases between them. The CDR3 is 12 amino acids.

The rearrangement links TRBV14 to TRBJ2-2, with 7 bases that match TRBD1. V shed 1 base, J shed 5 bases, and the junction held 7 bases outside the gene matches. This CDR3 comprises 16 residues. The V gene's germline CDR1 is SGHDN and CDR2 FVKESK. The CDR3 spells CASSQALAGGTGELFF. In DNA form, the CDR3 reads TGTGCCAGCAGCCAAGCCCTTGCAGGGGGTACCGGGGAGCTGTTTTTT. Full variable domain (remainder filled in from reference TRBV14 and TRBJ2-2): EAGVTQFPSHSVIEKGQTVTLRCDPISGHDNLYWYRRVMGKEIKFLLHFVKESKQDESGMPNNRFLAERTGGTYSTLKVQPAELEDSGVYFCASSQALAGGTGELFFGEGSRLTVL.

The V call is TRBV10-3, the J call TRBJ2-5, with a weak D call TRBD1 (6 bases). V gave up 9 bases and J gave up 0 bases, with 11 bases separating them. CDR3 length equals 13 residues. Looked up from germline, CDR1 is ENHRY and CDR2 is SYGVKD. The CDR3 loop reads CAITGSDQETQYF. CDR3 DNA: TGTGCCATTACAGGGTCGGACCAAGAGACCCAGTACTTC.

The rearrangement joins TRBV4-1 to TRBJ2-1; maybe TRBD2 (6 bases). This CDR3 has 14 amino acids. The germline V gene has CDR1 MGHRA and CDR2 YSYEKL. With 4 bases removed from V and 4 bases from J, the gap between germline ends came to 11 bases. CDR3 nucleotide sequence: TGCGCCAGCAGCCCGATGGGACTTTACAATGAGCAGTTCTTC. Protein product: CASSPMGLYNEQFF.

The rearrangement joins TRBV4-3 to TRBJ1-2; D remains ambiguous. Germline V CDR1 and CDR2: LGHNA, YSLEER. The length of the CDR3 is 15 residues. Trimming stripped 0 bases from V and 4 bases from J, with 12 bases between. CDR3 sequence: CASSQDIRALYGYTF. In DNA form, the CDR3 reads TGCGCCAGCAGCCAAGATATAAGGGCACTCTATGGCTACACCTTC.

The J gene is TRBJ1-3, the V gene TRBV12-5; possibly TRBD1 for D (5 bases). Deletions cut 5 bases from V and 0 bases from J, with 20 bases between. The CDR3 covers 18 residues. Germline CDR1 and CDR2: LGHNT and FRNRAP. The CDR3 sequence is CASGLWGNSLSSGNTIYF. CDR3 nucleotides: TGTGCTAGTGGTCTGTGGGGGAACAGCCTATCCTCTGGAAACACCATATATTTT.

The chain joins TRBV28 to TRBJ2-7; D is uncertain. The CDR3 has 12 amino acids. Germline CDR1 reads MDHEN; CDR2 reads SYDVKM. V was pared by 5 bases and J by 4 bases, with 9 bases between. CDR3: CASSLVRYEQYF. CDR3 sequence (DNA): TGTGCCAGCAGTCTCGTGCGGTACGAGCAGTACTTC.

The CDR3 here is CSARLINEQFF. The DNA for the CDR3 is TGCAGTGCGAGACTAATCAATGAGCAGTTCTTC. This chain uses TRBV20-1 with TRBJ2-1, with D possibly TRBD2 on 5 matching bases. Trimming pared 6 bases from V and 6 bases from J, leaving 9 bases between. Germline V CDR1 and CDR2: DFQATT, SNEGSKA (reference sequence). There are 11 residues in the CDR3.

As concerns this clone: The junction departs from germline at one end; a sequencing error may be responsible. The CDR3 here is CAIGTSGDTIYF. CDR3 sequence (DNA): TGTGCCATCGGGACATCTGGAGACACCATATATTTT. The chain combines TRBV19 with TRBJ1-3; D is possibly TRBD1 (6 bases). Germline V gene data show CDR1 as LNHDA and CDR2 as SQIVND (reference sequence). This CDR3 region has 12 residues.

CDR3 protein: CASSPPGPMKYGYTF. In nucleotides, the CDR3 is TGCGCCAGCAGCCCCCCCGGGCCGATGAAATATGGCTACACCTTC. The V and J genes are TRBV4-1 and TRBJ1-2; D is unresolved. CDR3 length equals 15 residues. Deletions cut 4 bases from V and 5 bases from J, with 17 bases between. Germline V gene lookup returns CDR1 MGHRA and CDR2 YSYEKL.